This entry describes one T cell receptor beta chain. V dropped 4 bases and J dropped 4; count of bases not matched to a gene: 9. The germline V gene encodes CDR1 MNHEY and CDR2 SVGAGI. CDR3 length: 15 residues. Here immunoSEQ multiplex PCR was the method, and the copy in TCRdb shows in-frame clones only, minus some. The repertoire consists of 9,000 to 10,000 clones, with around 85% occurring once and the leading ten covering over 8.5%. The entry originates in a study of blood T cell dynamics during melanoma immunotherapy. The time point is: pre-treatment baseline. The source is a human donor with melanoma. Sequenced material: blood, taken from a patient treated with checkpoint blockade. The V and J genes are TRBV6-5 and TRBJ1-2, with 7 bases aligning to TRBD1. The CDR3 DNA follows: TGTGCCAGCAGTTCCCAACAGGGGAATCTCTATGGCTACACCTTC. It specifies CASSSQQGNLYGYTF.